These 3 T cell receptor beta chains originate from one sample sequenced in a study of T cell repertoires in aging, cancer and after chemotherapy. A mixed TRB-A/B primer pool amplified rearranged TRB by multiplex touch-down PCR. TCRdb re-derived calls from the multiplex PCR reads in MiXCR, one entry per CDR3 protein. The sample yields fewer than 20,000 distinct CDR3 sequences, 50% seen once. TCR beta rearrangements were amplified from peripheral blood genomic DNA. The source material was blood. These receptor sequences come from a human donor in good health.

This sequence joins TRBV19 and TRBJ2-2; TRBD1 might be the D (6 bases). Germline assignment: CDR1 LNHDA and CDR2 SQIVND (reference sequence). The CDR3 consists of 15 residues. Trimming left V 6 bases short and J 4 bases short, with 15 bases between. Here the CDR3 reads CASSPKTGVTGELFF. CDR3 bases: TGTGCCAGTAGCCCGAAGACAGGCGTCACCGGGGAGCTGTTTTTT.

This chain connects TRBV18 to TRBJ2-7; 8 bases match TRBD2. The trim removed 3 bases at V and 4 bases at J, leaving 11 bases unmatched. This CDR3 is built from 16 residues. Per germline, CDR1 KGHSH and CDR2 LQKENI. CDR3 DNA sequence: TGTGCCAGCTCACCCCTGGGAGCGGGAGCGGGTTACGAGCAGTACTTC. As protein: CASSPLGAGAGYEQYF.

The chain uses TRBV19 and TRBJ1-2; 9 nucleotides align to TRBD1. The CDR3 extends over 16 amino acids. Germline V gene lookup returns CDR1 LNHDA and CDR2 SQIVND (reference sequence). Unmatched junction bases numbered 12, after V lost 8 bases and J lost 2 bases. CDR3 nucleotides: TGTGCCAGTTCAAAAGTCGGGACAGGGTCGAACTATGGCTACACCTTC. Its protein product is CASSKVGTGSNYGYTF. Together with reference TRBV19 and TRBJ1-2, the CDR3 gives the full variable domain: DGGITQSPKYLFRKEGQNVTLSCEQNLNHDAMYWYRQDPGQGLRLIYYSQIVNDFQKGDIAEGYSVSREKKESFPLTVTSAQKNPTAFYLCASSKVGTGSNYGYTFGSGTRLTVV.